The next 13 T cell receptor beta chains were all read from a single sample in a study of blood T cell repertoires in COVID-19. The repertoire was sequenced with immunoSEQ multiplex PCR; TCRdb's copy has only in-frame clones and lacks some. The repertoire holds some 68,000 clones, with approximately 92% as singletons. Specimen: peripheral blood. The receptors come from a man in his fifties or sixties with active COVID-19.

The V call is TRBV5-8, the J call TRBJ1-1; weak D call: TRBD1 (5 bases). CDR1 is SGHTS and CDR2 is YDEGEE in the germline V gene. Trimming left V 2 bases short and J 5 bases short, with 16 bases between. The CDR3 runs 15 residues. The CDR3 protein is CASSFGGRMRTEAFF. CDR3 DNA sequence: TGTGCCAGCAGCTTCGGGGGACGGATGAGGACTGAAGCTTTCTTT.

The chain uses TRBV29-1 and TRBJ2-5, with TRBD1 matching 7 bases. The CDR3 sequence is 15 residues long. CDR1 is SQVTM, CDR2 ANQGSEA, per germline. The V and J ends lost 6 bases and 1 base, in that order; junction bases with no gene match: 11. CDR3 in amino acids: CSVRNRGSFQETQYF. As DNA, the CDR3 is TGCAGCGTCAGAAACAGGGGAAGTTTCCAAGAGACCCAGTACTTC.

The CDR3 here is CASSYSLGGDTGELFF. The CDR3 nucleotides are TGTGCCAGCAGTTACTCATTAGGGGGCGACACCGGGGAGCTGTTTTTT. The J gene is TRBJ2-2, the V gene TRBV6-6; TRBD1 agrees at 7 bases. The CDR3 consists of 16 residues. CDR1 is MNHNY, CDR2 SVGAGI, per germline (reference sequence). J gave up 3 bases and V 0 bases, and 4 bases lay outside the gene matches.

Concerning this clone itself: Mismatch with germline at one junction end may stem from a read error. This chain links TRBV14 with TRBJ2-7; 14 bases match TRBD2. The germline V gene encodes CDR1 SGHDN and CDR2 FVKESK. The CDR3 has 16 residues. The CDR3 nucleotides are TGTGCCAGCAGCCAGGCTACGGGGACTAGCGGGGGCCGGGTTGACTTC. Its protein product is CASSQATGTSGGRVDF.

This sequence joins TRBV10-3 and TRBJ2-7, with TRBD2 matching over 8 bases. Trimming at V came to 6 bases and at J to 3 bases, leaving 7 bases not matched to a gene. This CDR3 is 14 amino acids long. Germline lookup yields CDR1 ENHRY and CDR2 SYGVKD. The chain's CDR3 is CAIRTTSVGYEQYF. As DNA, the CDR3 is TGTGCCATCAGAACGACTAGCGTGGGCTACGAGCAGTACTTC.

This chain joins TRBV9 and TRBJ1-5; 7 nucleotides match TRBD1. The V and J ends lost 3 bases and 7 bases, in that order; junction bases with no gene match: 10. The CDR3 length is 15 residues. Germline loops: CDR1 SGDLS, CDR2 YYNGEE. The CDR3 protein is CASSGGTVSDQPQHF. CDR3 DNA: TGTGCCAGCAGCGGAGGGACAGTATCGGACCAGCCCCAGCATTTT.

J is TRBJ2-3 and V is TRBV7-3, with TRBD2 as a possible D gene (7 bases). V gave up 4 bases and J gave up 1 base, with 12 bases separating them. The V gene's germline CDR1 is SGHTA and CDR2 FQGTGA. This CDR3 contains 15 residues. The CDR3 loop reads CASSSTGGRTDTQYF. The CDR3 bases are TGTGCCAGCAGCTCGACGGGGGGCCGCACAGATACGCAGTATTTT.

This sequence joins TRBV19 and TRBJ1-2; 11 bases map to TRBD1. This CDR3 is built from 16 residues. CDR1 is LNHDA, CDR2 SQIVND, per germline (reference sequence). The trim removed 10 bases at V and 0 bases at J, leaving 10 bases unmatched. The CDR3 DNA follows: TGTGCCACTTACCGGGACAGGGGGTCCCCTAACTATGGCTACACCTTC. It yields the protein CATYRDRGSPNYGYTF.

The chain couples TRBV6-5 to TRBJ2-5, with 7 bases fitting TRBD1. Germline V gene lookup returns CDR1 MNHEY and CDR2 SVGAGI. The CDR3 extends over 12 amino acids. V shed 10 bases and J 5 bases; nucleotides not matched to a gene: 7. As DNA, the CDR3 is TGTGCCACGACAGGGCTTGGGGAGACCCAGTACTTC. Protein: CATTGLGETQYF.

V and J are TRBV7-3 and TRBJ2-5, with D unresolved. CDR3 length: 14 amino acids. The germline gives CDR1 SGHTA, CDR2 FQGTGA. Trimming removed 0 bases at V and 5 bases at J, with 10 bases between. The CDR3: CASSLTAPGETQYF. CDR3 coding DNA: TGTGCCAGCAGCTTAACGGCCCCCGGGGAGACCCAGTACTTC.

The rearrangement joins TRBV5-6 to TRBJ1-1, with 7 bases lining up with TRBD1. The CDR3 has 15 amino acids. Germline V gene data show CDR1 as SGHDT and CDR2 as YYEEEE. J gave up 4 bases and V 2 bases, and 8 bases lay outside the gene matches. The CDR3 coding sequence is TGTGCCAGCAGCTTCCGGACAGGAGGCCGCACTGAAGCTTTCTTT. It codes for CASSFRTGGRTEAFF.

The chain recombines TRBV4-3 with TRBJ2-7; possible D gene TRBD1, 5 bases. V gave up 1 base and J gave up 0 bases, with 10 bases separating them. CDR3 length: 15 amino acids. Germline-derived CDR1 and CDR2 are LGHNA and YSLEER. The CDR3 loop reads CASSQGQSTSYEQYF. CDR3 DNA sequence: TGCGCCAGCAGCCAAGGACAGAGTACCTCCTACGAGCAGTACTTC.

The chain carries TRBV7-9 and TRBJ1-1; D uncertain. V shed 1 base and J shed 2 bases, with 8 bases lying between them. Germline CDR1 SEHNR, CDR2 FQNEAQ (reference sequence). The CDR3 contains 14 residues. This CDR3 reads CASSLGGGNTEAFF. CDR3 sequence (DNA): TGTGCCAGCAGCTTAGGGGGAGGTAACACTGAAGCTTTCTTT.